These 13 T cell receptor beta chains were all obtained from the same sample, sequenced in a study of patients and donors after allogeneic stem cell transplantation. TCRdb called the RT-PCR reads again in MiXCR, with one record for every CDR3 protein. In the table there are about a million distinct CDR3 sequences, 18% of which are singletons. Sequencing input: blood, either unsorted or a sorted T cell fraction (not recorded which). Every receptor here comes from a human donor who was either an allogeneic HSCT recipient or a stem cell or donor lymphocyte infusion donor (not recorded which). It is not recorded whose cells these are; they may come from a transplant donor.

This clonotype was seen only a few times. The chain is built from TRBV12-3 or TRBV12-4 and TRBJ2-1; D uncertain. The CDR3 runs to 13 residues. Trimming stripped 7 bases from V and 4 bases from J, with 11 bases between. The CDR3: CASTPLQYNEQFF. The CDR3, as DNA: TGTGCCAGCACCCCTCTTCAGTACAATGAGCAGTTCTTC.

The chain has TRBV7-9 and TRBJ2-3; a weak D match, TRBD2 (5 bases). The CDR3 extends over 14 amino acids. The germline V and J ends were trimmed by 6 bases and 8 bases, with 18 bases remaining between them. The germline CDR1 and CDR2 sequences are SEHNR and FQNEAQ (reference sequence). CDR3 residues: CASRPLVSLVTQYF. In DNA form, the CDR3 reads TGTGCCAGCAGGCCACTCGTTTCACTAGTTACGCAGTATTTT.

This clonotype was found a few times. This chain links TRBV11-2 with TRBJ1-2, with D perhaps matching TRBD1 (5 bases). The V gene's germline CDR1 is SGHAT and CDR2 FQNNGV. Trimming stripped 5 bases from V and 4 bases from J, with 14 bases between. The CDR3 is 14 residues long. CDR3 coding DNA: TGTGCCAGCAGCCCTGGGGCAGGTCCCTATGGCTACACCTTC. Protein: CASSPGAGPYGYTF.

This clonotype was recorded a few times. V usage is TRBV5-5 and J usage is TRBJ1-6; possible D gene TRBD1, 5 bases. Deletions cut 5 bases from V and 6 bases from J, with 12 bases between. There are 14 residues in the CDR3. Per germline, CDR1 SGHKS and CDR2 YYEKEE (reference sequence). DNA of the CDR3: TGTGCCAGCAGGAGAGGACATGGTAATTCACCCCTCCACTTT. The encoded protein is CASRRGHGNSPLHF.

The chain joins TRBV20-1 to TRBJ1-4, with TRBD1 matching 7 bases. With 5 bases clipped from V and 7 bases from J, the junction kept 22 bases outside the gene matches. In germline, CDR1 is DFQATT, CDR2 SNEGSKA (reference sequence). The CDR3 length is 18 residues. In DNA form, the CDR3 reads TGCAGTGCTCTTCAGGGGGGAATGTCTCAACTAATTGGTGAAAAACTGTTTTTT. This encodes CSALQGGMSQLIGEKLFF.

This rearrangement joins TRBV10-3 to TRBJ2-5; tentative D call: TRBD1 (5 bases). The CDR3 contains 12 residues. With 6 bases removed from V and 9 bases from J, the gap between germline ends came to 14 bases. Germline lookup yields CDR1 ENHRY and CDR2 SYGVKD. As DNA, the CDR3 is TGTGCCATCAGGGACACAGGTCGGGCCCAGTACTTC. It yields the protein CAIRDTGRAQYF.

The sample holds a few counts of this clonotype. The V call is TRBV7-6, the J call TRBJ1-1; D might be TRBD1 (6 bases). The V end was cut by 4 bases, the J end by 7 bases, with 16 bases between. Germline V CDR1 and CDR2: SGHVS, FNYEAQ. The CDR3 extends over 14 amino acids. The CDR3 nucleotides read TGTGCCAGCAGCTCAAACACACAGGGAATTGAAGCTTTCTTT. It translates to CASSSNTQGIEAFF.

This clonotype was detected ten times or more. The chain has TRBV25-1 and TRBJ2-1, with D possibly TRBD1 on 6 matching bases. Germline assignment: CDR1 MGHDK and CDR2 SYGVNS. The CDR3 runs to 15 residues. Trimming pared 7 bases from V and 0 bases from J, leaving 13 bases between. This CDR3 reads CASTGTLSSYNEQFF. In nucleotides, the CDR3 is TGTGCCAGCACCGGGACATTGAGCTCCTACAATGAGCAGTTCTTC.

This clonotype has more than one count but fewer than ten. The chain is built from TRBV5-5 and TRBJ2-4; D is uncertain. V gave up 0 bases and J gave up 0 bases, with 4 bases separating them. The CDR3 covers 14 residues. The germline V gene has CDR1 SGHKS and CDR2 YYEKEE (reference sequence). Written as DNA, the CDR3 is TGTGCCAGCAGCTTGGAGGTAGCCAAAAACATTCAGTACTTC. It specifies CASSLEVAKNIQYF.

The V and J genes are TRBV12-3 or TRBV12-4 and TRBJ1-6, with TRBD1 as a possible D gene (6 bases). V was pared by 6 bases and J by 7 bases, with 13 bases between. The CDR3 sequence is 14 residues long. CDR3 sequence: CASRNRDRNSPLHF. As DNA, the CDR3 is TGTGCCAGCAGAAACAGGGATCGAAATTCACCCCTCCACTTT.

The gene calls are TRBV11-2 and TRBJ1-2, with D maybe TRBD1 (5 bases). Trimming removed 0 bases from V and 0 bases from J, with 17 bases in between. This CDR3 region has 18 residues. Germline-derived CDR1 and CDR2 are SGHAT and FQNNGV. The CDR3 coding sequence is TGTGCCAGCAGCTTAGATCCCACCTTTGGGGGTCCTAACTATGGCTACACCTTC. Residues: CASSLDPTFGGPNYGYTF.

This clonotype was detected many times. The chain is built from TRBV12-3 or TRBV12-4 and TRBJ2-7, with a possible D match to TRBD2 (6 bases). Trimming took off 9 bases at V and 4 bases at J, with 16 bases between the two ends. This CDR3 is 13 amino acids long. The CDR3 nucleotides are TGTGCCAGTAGAAGGATTGGAGGGTACGAGCAGTACTTC. It is translated as CASRRIGGYEQYF.

This clonotype was seen a handful of times. The chain carries TRBV12-3 or TRBV12-4 and TRBJ1-1; maybe TRBD1 (5 bases). The CDR3 contains 14 residues. V gave up 5 bases and J gave up 0 bases, with 10 bases separating them. As DNA, the CDR3 is TGTGCCAGCAGTGGGGGTGCTATGAACACTGAAGCTTTCTTT. Translated, it gives CASSGGAMNTEAFF.